These 17 T cell receptor beta chains were sequenced from one sample in a study of T cell repertoires in cytomegalovirus infection. From the reads, TCRdb called clonotypes with MiXCR, one entry per CDR3 protein. The data show 160,000 or so distinct CDR3 sequences, with about a sixth seen just once and 18% held by the top ten. Sequencing used CD8+ T cells from PBMCs. The receptors were sampled from a human donor in good health (CMV status not recorded). Some clones in this sample may be carry-over from other donors' samples.

The gene calls are TRBV6-4 and TRBJ2-6; unclear D gene. Per germline, CDR1 MRHNA and CDR2 SNTAGT. This CDR3 is 16 amino acids long. V lost 0 bases and J lost 0, with 6 bases in between. The CDR3: CASSDSVGSGANVLTF. In DNA, the CDR3 is TGTGCCAGCAGTGACTCGGTCGGCTCTGGGGCCAACGTCCTGACTTTC.

This chain uses TRBV6-1 with TRBJ1-2, with D perhaps matching TRBD1 (6 bases). This CDR3 is built from 16 residues. Trimming took off 0 bases at V and 6 bases at J, with 17 bases between the two ends. CDR1 is MNHNS, CDR2 SASEGT, per germline. Written as DNA, the CDR3 is TGTGCCAGCAGTGAAGCGCTTCCATGGACAGCGAATGGCTACACCTTC. It encodes CASSEALPWTANGYTF.

The chain carries TRBV7-2 and TRBJ2-5, with D perhaps TRBD1 (5 bases). V was pared by 4 bases and J by 2 bases, with 14 bases between. In germline, CDR1 is SGHTA, CDR2 FQGNSA. This CDR3 is built from 15 residues. The CDR3 nucleotides are TGTGCCAGCAGCTCGGAACTGGGGCCGCAAGAGACCCAGTACTTC. Translating gives CASSSELGPQETQYF.

V gene TRBV28 combines with J gene TRBJ2-3, with TRBD2 as a possible D gene (5 bases). V was cut by 6 bases and J by 1 base, with 11 bases left in between. This CDR3 contains 14 residues. Germline CDR1 is MDHEN and CDR2 is SYDVKM. The CDR3 protein is CASSLVSGTDTQYF. CDR3 nucleotides: TGTGCCAGCAGCCTTGTTAGCGGCACAGATACGCAGTATTTT.

This clonotype appeared a few times. The chain is built from TRBV28 and TRBJ1-2; D ambiguous. CDR3 length: 14 residues. Germline-derived CDR1 and CDR2 are MDHEN and SYDVKM. The V end was cut by 2 bases, the J end by 4 bases, with 11 bases between. In DNA, the CDR3 is TGTGCCAGCAGTTTAGTGGATGGCGGCTATGGCTACACCTTC. Protein sequence: CASSLVDGGYGYTF.

This clonotype was seen once. The chain links TRBV20-1 to TRBJ2-3, with D perhaps TRBD2 (6 bases). CDR1 DFQATT and CDR2 SNEGSKA come from the germline V gene (reference sequence). The CDR3 is 17 amino acids. Trimming took 5 bases from V and 7 from J, leaving 28 bases between them. The CDR3 sequence is CSARDPVGGAMSYTQYF. The CDR3 DNA follows: TGCAGTGCTCGGGACCCTGTTGGCGGGGCCATGTCATATACGCAGTATTTT.

V and J are TRBV11-2 and TRBJ2-1; unclear D gene. CDR1 is SGHAT, CDR2 FQNNGV, per germline. Trimming removed 5 bases at V and 4 bases at J, with 9 bases between. This CDR3 contains 13 residues. The chain's CDR3 is CASSRTDYNEQFF. As DNA, the CDR3 is TGTGCCAGCAGCCGAACTGATTACAATGAGCAGTTCTTC.

This clonotype was counted at least ten times. The V call is TRBV19, the J call TRBJ2-5; D gene uncertain. This CDR3 region has 13 residues. V lost 8 bases, J lost 4 bases, and 14 bases lay in between. Germline V lookup: CDR1 LNHDA, CDR2 SQIVND (reference sequence). The CDR3 DNA reads TGTGCCAGTTCTTTGGGGATTCGAGAGACCCAGTACTTC. It translates to CASSLGIRETQYF.

V and J are TRBV20-1 and TRBJ2-1, with D tentatively TRBD1 (5 bases). Trimming stripped 5 bases from V and 5 bases from J, with 7 bases between. This CDR3 contains 11 residues. Germline CDR1 is DFQATT and CDR2 is SNEGSKA (reference sequence). CDR3 in DNA: TGCAGTGCTTTAGGGGACAATGAGCAGTTCTTC. Translation: CSALGDNEQFF.

This clonotype was seen a handful of times. The V and J genes are TRBV7-6 and TRBJ2-7; weak D call: TRBD2 (6 bases). Trimming left V 1 base short and J 1 base short, with 11 bases between. CDR1 SGHVS and CDR2 FNYEAQ come from the germline V gene. The CDR3 contains 15 residues. The DNA for the CDR3 is TGTGCCAGCAGCTTAGAACTAGCCTTATCCTACGAGCAGTACTTC. It encodes CASSLELALSYEQYF. The full variable domain, with the rest looked up from reference TRBV7-6 and TRBJ2-7, is GAGVSQSPRYKVTKRGQDVALRCDPISGHVSLYWYRQALGQGPEFLTYFNYEAQQDKSGLPNDRFSAERPEGSISTLTIQRTEQRDSAMYRCASSLELALSYEQYFGPGTRLTVT.

There are many counts of this clonotype. The chain is built from TRBV11-2 and TRBJ2-6, with unresolved D. The CDR3 spans 15 residues. The germline V gene has CDR1 SGHAT and CDR2 FQNNGV. Trimming cost V 1 base and J 0 bases, with 4 bases left between them. The CDR3 DNA follows: TGTGCCAGCAGCTTAGGCCGCTCTGGGGCCAACGTCCTGACTTTC. Amino acid sequence: CASSLGRSGANVLTF.

The rearrangement joins TRBV11-2 to TRBJ2-6; D not resolved. The V end lost 7 bases, the J end lost 1 base, and 8 bases lay between the germline ends. This CDR3 comprises 14 residues. The germline V gene has CDR1 SGHAT and CDR2 FQNNGV. In nucleotides, the CDR3 is TGTGCCAGCACCGGGCAGTCTGGGGCCAACGTCCTGACTTTC. Translated: CASTGQSGANVLTF. Complete variable domain (other parts from reference TRBV11-2 and TRBJ2-6): EAGVAQSPRYKIIEKRQSVAFWCNPISGHATLYWYQQILGQGPKLLIQFQNNGVVDDSQLPKDRFSAERLKGVDSTLKIQPAKLEDSAVYLCASTGQSGANVLTFGAGSRLTVL.

A few counts support this clonotype. The CDR3 region is CASSLVRLDTSTDTQYF. DNA for the CDR3: TGTGCCAGCAGCTTGGTCAGGCTGGATACTAGCACAGATACGCAGTATTTT. The V call is TRBV5-5, the J call TRBJ2-3; no definite D call. CDR3 length equals 17 residues. V was clipped by 0 bases and J by 0 bases, with 14 bases between them. From germline, CDR1 is SGHKS and CDR2 YYEKEE (reference sequence).

This clonotype was picked up a small number of times. The chain combines TRBV2 with TRBJ2-1; 12 bases align to TRBD2. The germline gives CDR1 SNHLY, CDR2 FYNNEI. After removal of 2 bases from V and 9 bases from J, the junction contained 8 bases not matched to a gene. CDR3 length equals 16 residues. The CDR3 sequence: CASSEFLAGGLGEQFF. CDR3 coding DNA: TGTGCCAGCAGTGAATTCCTAGCGGGAGGGCTGGGTGAGCAGTTCTTC.

CDR3 in amino acids: CASSPGGAQHF. As DNA, the CDR3 is TGTGCCAGCAGCCCCGGGGGGGCCCAGCATTTT. The chain has TRBV6-2 or TRBV6-3 and TRBJ1-5; D is perhaps TRBD1 (5 bases). V lost 6 bases and J lost 11, with 11 bases in between. Germline V gene data show CDR1 as MNHEY and CDR2 as SVGEGT. The CDR3 contains 11 residues.

This clonotype showed up just a few times. V and J are TRBV4-3 and TRBJ2-3, with TRBD2 identical over 9 bases. The CDR3 is 16 residues long. CDR1 and CDR2 (germline): LGHNA, YSLEER. The V and J ends lost 0 bases and 7 bases, in that order; junction bases with no gene match: 8. The CDR3, as DNA: TGCGCCAGCAGCCAAGAAGGTGCGGGGGGGCTGAATACGCAGTATTTT. This translates into CASSQEGAGGLNTQYF.

This chain joins TRBV7-3 and TRBJ2-7, with D tentatively TRBD1 (5 bases). CDR1 is SGHTA, CDR2 FQGTGA, per germline. V was pared by 2 bases and J by 6 bases, with 8 bases between. This CDR3 has 12 residues. CDR3 loop: CASSLGASEQYF. The CDR3 DNA reads as TGTGCCAGCAGCTTAGGGGCTTCCGAGCAGTACTTC.